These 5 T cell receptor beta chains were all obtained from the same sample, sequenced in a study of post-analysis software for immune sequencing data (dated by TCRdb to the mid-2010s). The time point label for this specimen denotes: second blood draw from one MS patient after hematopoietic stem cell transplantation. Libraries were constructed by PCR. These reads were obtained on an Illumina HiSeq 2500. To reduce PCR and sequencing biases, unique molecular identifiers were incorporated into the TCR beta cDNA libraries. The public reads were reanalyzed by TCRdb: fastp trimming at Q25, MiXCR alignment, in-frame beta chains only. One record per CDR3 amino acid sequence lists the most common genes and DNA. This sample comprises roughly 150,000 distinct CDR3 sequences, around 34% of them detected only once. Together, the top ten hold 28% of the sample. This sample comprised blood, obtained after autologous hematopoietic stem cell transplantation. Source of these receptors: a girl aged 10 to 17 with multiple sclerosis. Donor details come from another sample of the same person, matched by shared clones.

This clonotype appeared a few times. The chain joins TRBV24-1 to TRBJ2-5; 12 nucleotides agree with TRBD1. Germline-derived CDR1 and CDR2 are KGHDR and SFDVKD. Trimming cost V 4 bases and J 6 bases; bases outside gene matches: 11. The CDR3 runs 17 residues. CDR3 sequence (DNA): TGTGCCACCAGTGACACGCGACCGGGACAGGGGGCGAAGACCCAGTACTTC. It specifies CATSDTRPGQGAKTQYF.

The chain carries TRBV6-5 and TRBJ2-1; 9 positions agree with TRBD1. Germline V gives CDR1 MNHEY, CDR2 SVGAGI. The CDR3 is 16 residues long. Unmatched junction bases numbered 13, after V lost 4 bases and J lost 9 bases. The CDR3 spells CASSSPGTGYIGEQFF. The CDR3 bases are TGTGCCAGCAGTTCCCCCGGGACAGGGTACATCGGTGAGCAGTTCTTC.

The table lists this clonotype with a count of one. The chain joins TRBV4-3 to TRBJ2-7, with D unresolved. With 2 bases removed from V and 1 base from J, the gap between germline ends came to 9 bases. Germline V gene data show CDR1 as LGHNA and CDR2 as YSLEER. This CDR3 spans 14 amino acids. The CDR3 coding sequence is TGCGCCAGCAGCCAAAAAGTCGGTTCCTACGAGCAGTACTTC. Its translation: CASSQKVGSYEQYF.

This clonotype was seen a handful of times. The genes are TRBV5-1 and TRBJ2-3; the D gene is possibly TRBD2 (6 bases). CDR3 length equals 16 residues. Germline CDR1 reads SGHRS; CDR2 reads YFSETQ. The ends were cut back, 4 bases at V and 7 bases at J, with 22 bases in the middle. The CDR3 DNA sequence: TGCGCCAGCAGCCCCTTAGCGGACGTAACCGTATATACGCAGTATTTT. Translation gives CASSPLADVTVYTQYF.

CDR3 residues: CASSVDGAYEQYF. The CDR3 nucleotides are TGTGCCAGCAGCGTCGACGGTGCCTACGAGCAGTACTTC. The chain joins TRBV9 to TRBJ2-7; D not certain. The germline V and J ends were trimmed by 2 bases and 2 bases, with 8 bases remaining between them. The germline V gene has CDR1 SGDLS and CDR2 YYNGEE. The CDR3 contains 13 residues.